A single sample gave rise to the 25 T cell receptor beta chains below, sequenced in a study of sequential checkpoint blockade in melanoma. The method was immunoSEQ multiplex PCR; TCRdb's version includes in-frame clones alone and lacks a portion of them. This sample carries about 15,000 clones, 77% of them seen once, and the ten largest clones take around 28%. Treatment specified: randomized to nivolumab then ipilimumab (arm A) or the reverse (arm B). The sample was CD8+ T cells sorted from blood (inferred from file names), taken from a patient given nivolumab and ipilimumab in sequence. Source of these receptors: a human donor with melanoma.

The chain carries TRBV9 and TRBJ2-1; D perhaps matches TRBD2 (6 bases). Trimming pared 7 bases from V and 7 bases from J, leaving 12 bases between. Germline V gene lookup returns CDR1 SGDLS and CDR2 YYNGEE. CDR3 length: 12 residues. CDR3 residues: CASQARENEQFF. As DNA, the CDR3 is TGTGCCAGCCAAGCTCGGGAGAATGAGCAGTTCTTC.

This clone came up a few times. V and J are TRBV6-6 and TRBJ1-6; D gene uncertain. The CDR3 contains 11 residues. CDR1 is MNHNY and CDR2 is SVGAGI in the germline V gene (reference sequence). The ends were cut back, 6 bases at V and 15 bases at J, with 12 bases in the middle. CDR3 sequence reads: CASSQNDILHF. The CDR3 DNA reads TGTGCCAGCAGCCAGAACGACATCCTCCACTTT.

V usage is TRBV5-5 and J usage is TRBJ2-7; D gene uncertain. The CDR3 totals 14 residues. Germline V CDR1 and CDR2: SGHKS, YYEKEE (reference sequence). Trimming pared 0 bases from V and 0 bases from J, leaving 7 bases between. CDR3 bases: TGTGCCAGCAGCTTGGCTATTCACTCCTACGAGCAGTACTTC. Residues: CASSLAIHSYEQYF.

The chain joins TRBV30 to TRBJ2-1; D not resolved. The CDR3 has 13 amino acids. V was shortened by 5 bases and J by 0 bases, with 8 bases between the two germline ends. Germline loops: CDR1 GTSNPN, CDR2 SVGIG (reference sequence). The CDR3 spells CAWSPSSYNEQFF. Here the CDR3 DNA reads TGTGCCTGGTCTCCGAGCTCCTACAATGAGCAGTTCTTC.

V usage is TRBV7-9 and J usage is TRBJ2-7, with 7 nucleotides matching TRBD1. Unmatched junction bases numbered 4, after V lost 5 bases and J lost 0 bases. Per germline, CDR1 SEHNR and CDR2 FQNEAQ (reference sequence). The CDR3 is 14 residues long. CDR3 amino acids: CASSEAGGSYEQYF. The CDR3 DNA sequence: TGTGCCAGCAGCGAGGCAGGGGGCTCCTACGAGCAGTACTTC.

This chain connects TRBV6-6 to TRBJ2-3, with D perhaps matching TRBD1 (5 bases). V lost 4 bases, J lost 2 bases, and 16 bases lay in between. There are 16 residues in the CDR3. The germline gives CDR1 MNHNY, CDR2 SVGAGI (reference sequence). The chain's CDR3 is CASSSLLQELTDTQYF. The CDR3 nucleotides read TGTGCCAGCAGTTCACTACTACAGGAACTCACAGATACGCAGTATTTT.

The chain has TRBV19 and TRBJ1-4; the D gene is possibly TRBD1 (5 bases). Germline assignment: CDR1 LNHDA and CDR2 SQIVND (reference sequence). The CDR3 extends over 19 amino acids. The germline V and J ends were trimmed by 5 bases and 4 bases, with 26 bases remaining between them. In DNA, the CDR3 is TGTGCCAGTAGTCCGGCAGGGCCCCTCGTATTCTCGGATAATGAAAAACTGTTTTTT. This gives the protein CASSPAGPLVFSDNEKLFF.

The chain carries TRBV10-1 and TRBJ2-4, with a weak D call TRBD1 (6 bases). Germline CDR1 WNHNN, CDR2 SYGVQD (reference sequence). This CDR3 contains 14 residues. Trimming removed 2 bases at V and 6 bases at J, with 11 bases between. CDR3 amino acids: CASSETGRGNIQYF. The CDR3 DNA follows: TGCGCCAGCAGTGAGACAGGGCGAGGAAACATTCAGTACTTC.

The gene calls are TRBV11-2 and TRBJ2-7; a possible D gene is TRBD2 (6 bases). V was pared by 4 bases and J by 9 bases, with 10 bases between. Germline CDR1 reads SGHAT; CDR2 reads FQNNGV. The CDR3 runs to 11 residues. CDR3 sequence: CASSYRDLQYF. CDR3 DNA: TGTGCCAGCAGCTACCGGGACTTGCAGTACTTC.

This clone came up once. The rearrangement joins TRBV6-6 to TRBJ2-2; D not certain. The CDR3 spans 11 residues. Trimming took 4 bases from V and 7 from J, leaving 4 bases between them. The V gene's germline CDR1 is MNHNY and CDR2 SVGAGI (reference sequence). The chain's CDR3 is CASSFNGELFF. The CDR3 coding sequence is TGTGCCAGCAGTTTTAACGGGGAGCTGTTTTTT.

In DNA form, the CDR3 reads TGTGCCGTAAAGAATGTTAGTCACGAGCAGTACTTC. Translating gives CAVKNVSHEQYF. The rearrangement links TRBV28 to TRBJ2-7; D not certain. CDR1 is MDHEN and CDR2 is SYDVKM in the germline V gene. This CDR3 is 12 amino acids long. Trimming cost V 11 bases and J 5 bases, with 16 bases left between them.

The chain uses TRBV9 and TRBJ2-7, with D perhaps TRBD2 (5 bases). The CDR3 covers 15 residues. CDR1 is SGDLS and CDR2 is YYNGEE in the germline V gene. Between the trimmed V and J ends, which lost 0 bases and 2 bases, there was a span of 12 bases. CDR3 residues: CASSVGGSLTYEQYF. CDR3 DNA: TGTGCCAGCAGCGTAGGAGGGAGTCTCACCTACGAGCAGTACTTC.

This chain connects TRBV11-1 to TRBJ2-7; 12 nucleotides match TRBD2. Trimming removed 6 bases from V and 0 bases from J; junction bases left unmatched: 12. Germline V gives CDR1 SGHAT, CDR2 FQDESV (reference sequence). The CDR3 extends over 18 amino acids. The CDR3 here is CASRPWASGGVSSYEQYF. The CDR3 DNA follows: TGTGCCAGCAGGCCGTGGGCTAGCGGGGGGGTAAGCTCCTACGAGCAGTACTTC.

The CDR3 protein is CASSTGGGPYEQYF. CDR3 coding DNA: TGTGCCAGCTCAACAGGAGGGGGCCCCTACGAGCAGTACTTC. This chain links TRBV18 with TRBJ2-7; TRBD1 is a possible D gene (7 bases). The V end lost 5 bases, the J end lost 2 bases, and 13 bases lay between the germline ends. The CDR3 is 14 amino acids. Germline CDR1 KGHSH, CDR2 LQKENI.

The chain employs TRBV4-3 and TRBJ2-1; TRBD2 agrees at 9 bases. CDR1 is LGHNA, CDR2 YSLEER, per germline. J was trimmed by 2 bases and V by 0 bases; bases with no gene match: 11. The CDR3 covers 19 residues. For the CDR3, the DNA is TGCGCCAGCAGCCAAGATTGGGTTAGCGGGAGAGATACCTACAATGAGCAGTTCTTC. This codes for CASSQDWVSGRDTYNEQFF.

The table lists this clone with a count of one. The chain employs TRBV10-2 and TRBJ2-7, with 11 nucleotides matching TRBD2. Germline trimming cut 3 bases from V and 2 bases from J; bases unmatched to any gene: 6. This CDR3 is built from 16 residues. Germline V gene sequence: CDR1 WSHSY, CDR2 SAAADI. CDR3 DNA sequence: TGCGCCAGCAGTGATGGTAGCGGGAGGGATACCTACGAGCAGTACTTC. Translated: CASSDGSGRDTYEQYF.

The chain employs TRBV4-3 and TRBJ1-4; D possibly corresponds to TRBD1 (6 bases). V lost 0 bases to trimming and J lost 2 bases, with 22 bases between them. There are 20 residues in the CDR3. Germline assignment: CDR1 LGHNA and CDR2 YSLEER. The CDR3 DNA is TGCGCCAGCAGCCAAGAGTGGGTACAGGGTTTGACGACTACTAATGAAAAACTGTTTTTT. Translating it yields CASSQEWVQGLTTTNEKLFF.

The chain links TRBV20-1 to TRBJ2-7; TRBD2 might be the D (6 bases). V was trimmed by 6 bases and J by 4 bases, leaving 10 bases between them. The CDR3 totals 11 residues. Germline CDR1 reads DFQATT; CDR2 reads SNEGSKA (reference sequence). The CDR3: CSARRDYEQYF. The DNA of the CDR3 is TGCAGTGCCAGGAGGGATTACGAGCAGTACTTC.

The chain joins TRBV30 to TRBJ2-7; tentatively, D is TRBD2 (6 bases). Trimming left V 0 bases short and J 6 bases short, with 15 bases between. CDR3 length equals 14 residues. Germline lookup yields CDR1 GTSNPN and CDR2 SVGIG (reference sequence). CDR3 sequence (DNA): TGTGCCTGGAGTGTTTTCGGGAGCGCGAGCGAGCAGTACTTC. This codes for CAWSVFGSASEQYF.

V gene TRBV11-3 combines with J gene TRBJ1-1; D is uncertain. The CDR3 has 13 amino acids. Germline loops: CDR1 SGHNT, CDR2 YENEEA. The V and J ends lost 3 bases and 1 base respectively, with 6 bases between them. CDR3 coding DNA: TGTGCCAGCAGCTTCACTGAGAACACTGAAGCTTTCTTT. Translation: CASSFTENTEAFF.

The CDR3 sequence is CASSETDRAGWAFF. The CDR3 region has the DNA TGTGCCAGCAGTGAAACGGACAGGGCTGGGTGGGCTTTCTTT. The rearrangement joins TRBV6-4 to TRBJ1-1; TRBD1 matches 8 bases. Germline V gene data show CDR1 as MRHNA and CDR2 as SNTAGT. V was pared by 3 bases and J by 11 bases, with 11 bases of the junction left unmatched. The CDR3 is made up of 14 amino acids.

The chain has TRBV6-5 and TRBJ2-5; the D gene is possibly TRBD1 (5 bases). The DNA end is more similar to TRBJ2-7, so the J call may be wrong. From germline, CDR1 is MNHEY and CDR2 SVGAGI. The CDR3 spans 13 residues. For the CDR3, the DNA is TGTGCCAGCAGCCCGACAGAGACCTACGAGCAGTACTTC. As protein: CASSPTETYEQYF.

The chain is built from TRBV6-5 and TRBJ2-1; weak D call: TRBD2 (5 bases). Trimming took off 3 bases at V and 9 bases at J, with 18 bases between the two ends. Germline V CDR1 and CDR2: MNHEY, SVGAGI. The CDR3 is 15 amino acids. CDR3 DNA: TGTGCCAGCAGTTATGATACGGGAAGGGTGGGTGAGCAGTTCTTC. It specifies CASSYDTGRVGEQFF.

The DNA of the CDR3 is TGTGCCAGCAGTTTAGCAGGGGCCTACAATGAGCAGTTCTTC. This sequence encodes CASSLAGAYNEQFF. The rearrangement joins TRBV27 to TRBJ2-1; D might be TRBD1 (6 bases). Germline loops: CDR1 MNHEY, CDR2 SMNVEV (reference sequence). This CDR3 region has 14 residues. Trimming stripped 2 bases from V and 2 bases from J, with 7 bases between.

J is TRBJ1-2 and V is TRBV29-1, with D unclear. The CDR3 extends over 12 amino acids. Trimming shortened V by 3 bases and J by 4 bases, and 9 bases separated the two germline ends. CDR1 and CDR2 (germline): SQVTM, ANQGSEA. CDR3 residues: CSVEGLSYGYTF. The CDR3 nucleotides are TGCAGCGTTGAGGGCTTGAGCTATGGCTACACCTTC.